Below are 3 T cell receptor beta chains sequenced from a single sample in a study of T cell repertoires in cytomegalovirus infection. TCRdb analysed the reads with MiXCR anew, one entry per CDR3 protein. The sample carries some 940,000 distinct CDR3 sequences, around 29% recorded once. No antigen has been assigned to these receptors. Sequenced material: cultured CD8+ T cells from PBMCs, taken from culture after CMV antigen stimulation. The receptors originated from a human donor in good health (CMV status not recorded). Some clones in this sample may be carry-over from other donors' samples.

This chain uses TRBV7-9 with TRBJ2-7; possibly TRBD2 for D (5 bases). There are 11 residues in the CDR3. V lost 7 bases to trimming and J lost 9 bases, with 13 bases between them. Germline V gives CDR1 SEHNR, CDR2 FQNEAQ (reference sequence). CDR3 loop: CASTSERWQYF. DNA of the CDR3: TGTGCCAGCACCTCCGAGCGGTGGCAGTACTTC.

This sequence joins TRBV7-9 and TRBJ1-2; 8 bases line up with TRBD1. From germline, CDR1 is SEHNR and CDR2 FQNEAQ (reference sequence). The junction had 10 bases not matched to a gene; V was cut back by 8 bases and J by 8 bases. This CDR3 comprises 13 residues. CDR3 sequence reads: CASEQGVGDGYTF. CDR3 coding DNA: TGTGCCAGCGAACAGGGGGTCGGAGACGGCTACACCTTC.

This clonotype has a handful of counts. The chain links TRBV27 to TRBJ2-3; 13 bases fit TRBD2. Trimming at V came to 6 bases and at J to 4 bases, leaving 4 bases not matched to a gene. Germline values: CDR1 MNHEY, CDR2 SMNVEV (reference sequence). The CDR3 is made up of 15 amino acids. The CDR3 nucleotides are TGTGCCAGCAGACCCGGACTAGCGGGGGCAGATACGCAGTATTTT. It codes for CASRPGLAGADTQYF.